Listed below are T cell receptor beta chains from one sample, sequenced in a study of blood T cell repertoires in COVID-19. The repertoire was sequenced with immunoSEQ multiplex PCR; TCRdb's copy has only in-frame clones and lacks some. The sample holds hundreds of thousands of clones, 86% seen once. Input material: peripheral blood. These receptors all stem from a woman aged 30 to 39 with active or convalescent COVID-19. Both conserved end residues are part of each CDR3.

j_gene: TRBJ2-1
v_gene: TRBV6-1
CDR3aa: CASSDSGGNEQFF

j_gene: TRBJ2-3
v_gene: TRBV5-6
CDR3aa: CASSLVTSGSTDTQYF

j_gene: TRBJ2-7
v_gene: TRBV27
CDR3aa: CASSLIGLAGLYEQYF

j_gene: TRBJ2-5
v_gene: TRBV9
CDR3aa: CASSVAGGPGETQYF

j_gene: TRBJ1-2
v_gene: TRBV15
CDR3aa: CATSRDLTDTYTF

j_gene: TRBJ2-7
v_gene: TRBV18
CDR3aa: CASSQTVSYEQYF

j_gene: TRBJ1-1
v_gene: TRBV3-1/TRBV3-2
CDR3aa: CASSQRDLNTEAFF

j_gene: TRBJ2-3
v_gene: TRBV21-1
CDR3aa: CASSKDGGSTLADTQYF

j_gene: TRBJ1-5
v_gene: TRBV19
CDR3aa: CASRLQGYGNQPQHF

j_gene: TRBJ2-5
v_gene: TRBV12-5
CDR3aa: CASGLATKIATQETQYF

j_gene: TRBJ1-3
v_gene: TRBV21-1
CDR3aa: CASSKRRSGNTIYF

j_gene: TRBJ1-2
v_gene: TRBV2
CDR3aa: CASSDGQGVGGYTF

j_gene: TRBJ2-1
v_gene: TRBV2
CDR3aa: CASSQSMDRGPYNEQFF

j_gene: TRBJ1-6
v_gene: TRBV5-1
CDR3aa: CASSAGTGKSPLHF

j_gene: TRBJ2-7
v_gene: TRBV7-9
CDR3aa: CASSLVSGYEQYF

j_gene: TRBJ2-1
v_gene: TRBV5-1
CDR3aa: CASSLYLAGDNEQFF

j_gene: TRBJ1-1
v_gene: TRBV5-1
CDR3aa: CASSSGRGVNTEAFF

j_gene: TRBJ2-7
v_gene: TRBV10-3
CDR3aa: CAISESIGQGAYEQYF

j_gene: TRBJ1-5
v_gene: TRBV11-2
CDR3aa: CASSPDGGVSQPQHF

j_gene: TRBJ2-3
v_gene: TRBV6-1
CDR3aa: CASSELAGGKDTQYF

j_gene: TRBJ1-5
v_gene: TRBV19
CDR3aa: CASSTTEGQPQHF

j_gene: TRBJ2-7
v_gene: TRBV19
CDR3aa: CASSIDGGNYEQYF

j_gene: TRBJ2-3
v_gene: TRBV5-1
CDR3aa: CASSSGLASTDTQYF

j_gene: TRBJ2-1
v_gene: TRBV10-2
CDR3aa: CASCLGTGDEQFF

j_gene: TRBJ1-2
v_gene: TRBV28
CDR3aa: CASSISQGLLGYGYTF

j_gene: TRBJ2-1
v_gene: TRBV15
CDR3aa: CATSIPGGAAYNEQFF

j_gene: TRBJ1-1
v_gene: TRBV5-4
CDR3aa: CASSLGTGTMNTEAFF

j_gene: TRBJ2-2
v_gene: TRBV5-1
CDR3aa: CASSLSGGTGELFF

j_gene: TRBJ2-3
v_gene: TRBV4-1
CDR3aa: CASSQVPAGSTDTQYF

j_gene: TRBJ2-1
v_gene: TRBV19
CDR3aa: CASRGLAGGSYNEQFF

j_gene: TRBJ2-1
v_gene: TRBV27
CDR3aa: CASSLSEGEQFF

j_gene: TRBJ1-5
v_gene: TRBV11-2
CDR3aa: CASSPREGQPQHF

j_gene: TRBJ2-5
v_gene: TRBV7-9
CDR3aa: CASSLDPGLTQETQYF

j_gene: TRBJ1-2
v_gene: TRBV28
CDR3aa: CASRAGTGYGYTF

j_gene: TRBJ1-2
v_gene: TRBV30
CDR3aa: CAWSSQGAGGYTF

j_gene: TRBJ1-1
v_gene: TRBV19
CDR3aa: CASQLQNTEAFF

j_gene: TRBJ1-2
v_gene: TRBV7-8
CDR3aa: CASSSGQNYGYTF

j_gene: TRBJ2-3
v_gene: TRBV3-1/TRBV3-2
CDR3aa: CASSQDWATSGITSTDTQYF

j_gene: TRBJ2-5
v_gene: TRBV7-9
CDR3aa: CASSQGLPGRETQYF

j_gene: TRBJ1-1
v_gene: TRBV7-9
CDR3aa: CASSLGRGLGSEAFF

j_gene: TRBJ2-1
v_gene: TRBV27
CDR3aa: CASSPGTGGNEQFF

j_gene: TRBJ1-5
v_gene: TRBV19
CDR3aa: CASSMSSDSNQPQHF

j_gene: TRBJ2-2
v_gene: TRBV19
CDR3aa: CASRAGHTGELFF

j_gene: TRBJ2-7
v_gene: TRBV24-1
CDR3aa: CATSPSGGGYEQYF

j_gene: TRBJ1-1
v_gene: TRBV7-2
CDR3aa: CASSLWGETEAFF

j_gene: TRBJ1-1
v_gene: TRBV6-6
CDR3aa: CASSYTGEVSEAFF

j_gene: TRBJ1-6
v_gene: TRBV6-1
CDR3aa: CASSEAVGQVSSPLHF

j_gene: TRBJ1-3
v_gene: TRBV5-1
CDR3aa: CASSPGEAGNTIYF

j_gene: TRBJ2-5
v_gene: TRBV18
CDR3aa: CATTRSRTQETQYF

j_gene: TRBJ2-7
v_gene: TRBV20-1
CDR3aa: CSALGSYEQYF

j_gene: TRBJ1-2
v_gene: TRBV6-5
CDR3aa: CASNGENYGYTF

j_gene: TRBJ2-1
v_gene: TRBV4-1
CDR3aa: CASSQLGAGPYNEQFF